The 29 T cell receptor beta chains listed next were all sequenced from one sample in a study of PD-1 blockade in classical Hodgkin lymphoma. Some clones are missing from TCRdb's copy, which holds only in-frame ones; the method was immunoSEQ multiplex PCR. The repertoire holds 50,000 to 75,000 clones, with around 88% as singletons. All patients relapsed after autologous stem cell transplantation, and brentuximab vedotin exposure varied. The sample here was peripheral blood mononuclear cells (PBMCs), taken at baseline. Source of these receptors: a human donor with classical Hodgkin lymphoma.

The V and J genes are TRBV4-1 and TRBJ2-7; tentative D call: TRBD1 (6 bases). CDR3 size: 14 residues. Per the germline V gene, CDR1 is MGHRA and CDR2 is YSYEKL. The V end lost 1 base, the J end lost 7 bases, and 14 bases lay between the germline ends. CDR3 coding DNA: TGCGCCAGCAGCCAAGCAACAGGGCTGGAGGAGCAGTACTTC. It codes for CASSQATGLEEQYF.

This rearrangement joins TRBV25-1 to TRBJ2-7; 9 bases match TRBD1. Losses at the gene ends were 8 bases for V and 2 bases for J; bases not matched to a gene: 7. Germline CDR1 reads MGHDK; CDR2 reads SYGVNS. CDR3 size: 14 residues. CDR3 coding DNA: TGTGCCAGCCACGGGACAGGGCTCCCCTACGAGCAGTACTTC. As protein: CASHGTGLPYEQYF.

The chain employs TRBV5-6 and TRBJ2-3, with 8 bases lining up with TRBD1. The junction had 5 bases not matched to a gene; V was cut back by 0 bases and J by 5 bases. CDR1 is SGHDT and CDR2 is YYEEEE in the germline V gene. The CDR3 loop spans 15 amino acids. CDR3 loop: CASSLAPGGRDTQYF. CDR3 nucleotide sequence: TGTGCCAGCAGCTTGGCCCCAGGGGGCAGAGATACGCAGTATTTT.

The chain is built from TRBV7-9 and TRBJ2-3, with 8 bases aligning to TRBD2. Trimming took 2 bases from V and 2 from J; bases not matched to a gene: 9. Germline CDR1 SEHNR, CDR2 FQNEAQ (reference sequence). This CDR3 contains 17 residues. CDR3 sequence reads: CASSLFLAGVNTDTQYF. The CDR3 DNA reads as TGTGCCAGCAGCTTATTTCTAGCGGGTGTGAACACAGATACGCAGTATTTT.

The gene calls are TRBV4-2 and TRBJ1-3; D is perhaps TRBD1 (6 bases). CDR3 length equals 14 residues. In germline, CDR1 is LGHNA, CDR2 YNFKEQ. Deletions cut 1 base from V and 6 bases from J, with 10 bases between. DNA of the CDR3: TGTGCCAGCAGCCAAGGGACAGACGCAAACACCATATATTTT. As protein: CASSQGTDANTIYF.

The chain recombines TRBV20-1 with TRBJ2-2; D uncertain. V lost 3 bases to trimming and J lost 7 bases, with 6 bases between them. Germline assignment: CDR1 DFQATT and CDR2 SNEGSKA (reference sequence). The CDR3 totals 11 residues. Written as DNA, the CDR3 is TGCAGTGCTAGTGTGGGCGGGGAGCTGTTTTTT. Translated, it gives CSASVGGELFF.

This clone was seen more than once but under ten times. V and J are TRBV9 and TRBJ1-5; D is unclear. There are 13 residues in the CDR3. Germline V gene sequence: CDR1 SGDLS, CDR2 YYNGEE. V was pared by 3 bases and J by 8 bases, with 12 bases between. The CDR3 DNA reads TGTGCCAGCAGCGCCGGGGAGGGAAAGCCCCAGCATTTT. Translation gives CASSAGEGKPQHF.

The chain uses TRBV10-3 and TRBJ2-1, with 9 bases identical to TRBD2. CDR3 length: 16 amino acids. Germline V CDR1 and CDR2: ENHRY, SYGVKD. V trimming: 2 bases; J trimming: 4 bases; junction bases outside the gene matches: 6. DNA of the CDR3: TGTGCCATCAGTGAGCCAGGGGCGGGGGGGTACAATGAGCAGTTCTTC. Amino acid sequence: CAISEPGAGGYNEQFF.

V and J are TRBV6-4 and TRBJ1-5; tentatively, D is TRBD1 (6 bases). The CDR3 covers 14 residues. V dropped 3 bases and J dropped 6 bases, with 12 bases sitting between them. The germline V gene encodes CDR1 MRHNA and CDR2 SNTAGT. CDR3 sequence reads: CASSETGASQPQHF. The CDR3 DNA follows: TGTGCCAGCAGTGAGACAGGAGCCAGTCAGCCCCAGCATTTT.

The CDR3 protein is CASTPIERGEQFF. The CDR3 DNA is TGTGCCAGCACTCCCATCGAAAGGGGTGAGCAGTTCTTC. The V gene is TRBV6-5, the J gene TRBJ2-1, with a weak D call TRBD1 (5 bases). The V gene's germline CDR1 is MNHEY and CDR2 SVGAGI. The CDR3 covers 13 residues. V lost 7 bases to trimming and J lost 9 bases, with 16 bases between them.

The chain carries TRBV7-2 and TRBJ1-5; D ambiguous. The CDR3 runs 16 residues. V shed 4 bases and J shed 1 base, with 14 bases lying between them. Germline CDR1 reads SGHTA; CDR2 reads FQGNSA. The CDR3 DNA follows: TGTGCCAGCAGCTCGGGCCCCTCCAACAGCAATCAGCCCCAGCATTTT. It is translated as CASSSGPSNSNQPQHF.

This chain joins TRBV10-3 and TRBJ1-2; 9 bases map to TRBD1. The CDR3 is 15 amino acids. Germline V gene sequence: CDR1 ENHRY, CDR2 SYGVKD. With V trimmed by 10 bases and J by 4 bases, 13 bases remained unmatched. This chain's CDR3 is CATSTPRQGVYGYTF. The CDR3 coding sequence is TGTGCCACCTCAACACCTAGACAGGGGGTCTATGGCTACACCTTC.

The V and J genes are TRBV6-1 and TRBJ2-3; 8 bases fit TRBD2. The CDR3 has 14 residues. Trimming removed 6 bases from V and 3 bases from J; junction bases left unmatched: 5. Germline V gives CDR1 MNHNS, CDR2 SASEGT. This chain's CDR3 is CASSPGLETDTQYF. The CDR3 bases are TGTGCCAGCAGCCCGGGACTAGAGACAGATACGCAGTATTTT.

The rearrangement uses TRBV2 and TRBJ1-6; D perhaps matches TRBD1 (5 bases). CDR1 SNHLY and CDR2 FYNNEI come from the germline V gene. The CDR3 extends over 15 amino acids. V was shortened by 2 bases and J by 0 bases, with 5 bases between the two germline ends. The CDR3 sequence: CASSEQGSYNSPLHF. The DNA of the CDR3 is TGTGCCAGCAGTGAACAGGGCTCCTATAATTCACCCCTCCACTTT. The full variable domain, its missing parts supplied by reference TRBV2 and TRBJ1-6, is EPEVTQTPSHQVTQMGQEVILRCVPISNHLYFYWYRQILGQKVEFLVSFYNNEISEKSEIFDDQFSVERPDGSNFTLKIRSTKLEDSAMYFCASSEQGSYNSPLHFGNGTRLTVT.

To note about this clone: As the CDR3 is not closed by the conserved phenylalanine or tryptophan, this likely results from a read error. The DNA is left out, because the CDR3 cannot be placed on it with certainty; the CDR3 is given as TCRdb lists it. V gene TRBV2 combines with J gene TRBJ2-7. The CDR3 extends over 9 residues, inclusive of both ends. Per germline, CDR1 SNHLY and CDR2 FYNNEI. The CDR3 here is CASSSGISL.

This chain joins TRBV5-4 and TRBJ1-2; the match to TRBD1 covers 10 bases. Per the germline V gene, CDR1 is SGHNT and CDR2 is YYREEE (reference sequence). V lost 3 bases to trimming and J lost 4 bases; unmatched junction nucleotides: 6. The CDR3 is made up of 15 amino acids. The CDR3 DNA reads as TGTGCCAGCAGCTCCCCCCGGGACAGGGGCTATGGCTACACCTTC. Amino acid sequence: CASSSPRDRGYGYTF.

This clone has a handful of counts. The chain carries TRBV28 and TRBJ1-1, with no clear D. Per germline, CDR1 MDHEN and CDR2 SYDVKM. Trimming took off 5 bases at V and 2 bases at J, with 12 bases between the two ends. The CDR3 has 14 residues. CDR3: CASSLQSTNTEAFF. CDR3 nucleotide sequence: TGTGCCAGCAGTCTACAATCAACAAACACTGAAGCTTTCTTT.

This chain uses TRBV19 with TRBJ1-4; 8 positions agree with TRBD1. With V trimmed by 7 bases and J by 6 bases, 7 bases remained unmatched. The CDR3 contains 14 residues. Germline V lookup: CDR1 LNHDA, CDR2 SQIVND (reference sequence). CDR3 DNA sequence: TGTGCCAGTAACTTCAGGACAGGGCATGAAAAACTGTTTTTT. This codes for CASNFRTGHEKLFF.

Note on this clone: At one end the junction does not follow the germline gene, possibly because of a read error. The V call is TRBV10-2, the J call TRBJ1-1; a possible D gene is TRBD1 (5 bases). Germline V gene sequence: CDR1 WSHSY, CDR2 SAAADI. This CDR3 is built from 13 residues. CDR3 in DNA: TGCACCAGCAGCCTCGGAGGGGCTACTGAAGCTTTCTTT. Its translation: CTSSLGGATEAFF.

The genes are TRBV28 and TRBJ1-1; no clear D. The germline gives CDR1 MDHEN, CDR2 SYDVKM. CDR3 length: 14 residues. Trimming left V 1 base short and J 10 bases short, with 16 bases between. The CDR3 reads CASSLLDNQRRAFF. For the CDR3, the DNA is TGTGCCAGCAGTTTATTAGACAATCAAAGGCGAGCTTTCTTT.

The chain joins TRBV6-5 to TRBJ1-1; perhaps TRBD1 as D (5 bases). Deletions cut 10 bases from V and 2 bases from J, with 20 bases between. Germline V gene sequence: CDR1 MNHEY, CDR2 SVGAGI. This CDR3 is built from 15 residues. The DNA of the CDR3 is TGTGCCACCAGGGTTTCGTTTGGAGGAAACACTGAAGCTTTCTTT. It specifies CATRVSFGGNTEAFF.

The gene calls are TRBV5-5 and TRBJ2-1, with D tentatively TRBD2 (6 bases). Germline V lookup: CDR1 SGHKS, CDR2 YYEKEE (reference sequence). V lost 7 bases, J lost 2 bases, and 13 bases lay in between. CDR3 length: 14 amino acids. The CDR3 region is CASSAGPTYNEQFF. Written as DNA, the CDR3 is TGTGCCAGCTCGGCGGGGCCCACCTACAATGAGCAGTTCTTC.

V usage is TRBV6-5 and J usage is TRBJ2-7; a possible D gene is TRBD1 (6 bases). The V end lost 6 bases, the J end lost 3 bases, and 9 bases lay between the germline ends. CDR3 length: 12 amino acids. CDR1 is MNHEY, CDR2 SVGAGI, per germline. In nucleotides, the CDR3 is TGTGCCAGCAGCGACAGGAACTACGAGCAGTACTTC. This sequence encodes CASSDRNYEQYF.

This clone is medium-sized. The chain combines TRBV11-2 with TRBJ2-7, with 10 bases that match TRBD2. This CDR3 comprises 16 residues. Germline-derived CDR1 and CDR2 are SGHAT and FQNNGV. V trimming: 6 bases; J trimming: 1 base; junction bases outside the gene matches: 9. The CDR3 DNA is TGTGCCAGCAGTTCGGGATGGACTAGCGGTTCCTACGAGCAGTACTTC. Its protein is CASSSGWTSGSYEQYF.

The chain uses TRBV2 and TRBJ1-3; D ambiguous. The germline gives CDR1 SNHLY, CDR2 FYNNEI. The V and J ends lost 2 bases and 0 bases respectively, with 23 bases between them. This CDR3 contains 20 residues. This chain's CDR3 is CASSEFVRSGTDLSGNTIYF. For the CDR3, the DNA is TGTGCCAGCAGTGAATTCGTGAGGTCAGGCACAGATCTCTCTGGAAACACCATATATTTT.

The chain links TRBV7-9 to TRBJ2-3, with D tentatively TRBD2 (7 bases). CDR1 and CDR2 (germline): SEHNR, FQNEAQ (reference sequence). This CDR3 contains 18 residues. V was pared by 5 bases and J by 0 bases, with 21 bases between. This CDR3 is CASSQGESGDTSTDTQYF. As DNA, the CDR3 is TGTGCCAGCAGCCAAGGGGAGAGCGGGGACACTAGCACAGATACGCAGTATTTT.

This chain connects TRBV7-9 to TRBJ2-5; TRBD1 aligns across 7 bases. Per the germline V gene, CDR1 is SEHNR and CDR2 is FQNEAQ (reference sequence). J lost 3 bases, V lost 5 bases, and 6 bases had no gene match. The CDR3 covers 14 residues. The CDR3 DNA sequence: TGTGCCAGCAGCCCCTCGACAGGGAAAGAGACCCAGTACTTC. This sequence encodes CASSPSTGKETQYF.

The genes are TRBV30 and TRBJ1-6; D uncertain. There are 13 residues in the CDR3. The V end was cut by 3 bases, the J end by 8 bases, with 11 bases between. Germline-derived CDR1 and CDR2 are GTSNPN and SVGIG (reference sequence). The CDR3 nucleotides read TGTGCCTGGAGGCCGAGCGGGGATTCACCCCTCCACTTT. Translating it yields CAWRPSGDSPLHF. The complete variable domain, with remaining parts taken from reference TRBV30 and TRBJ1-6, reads SQTIHQWPATLVQPVGSPLSLECTVEGTSNPNLYWYRQAAGRGLQLLFYSVGIGQISSEVPQNLSASRPQDRQFILSSKKLLLSDSGFYLCAWRPSGDSPLHFGNGTRLTVT.

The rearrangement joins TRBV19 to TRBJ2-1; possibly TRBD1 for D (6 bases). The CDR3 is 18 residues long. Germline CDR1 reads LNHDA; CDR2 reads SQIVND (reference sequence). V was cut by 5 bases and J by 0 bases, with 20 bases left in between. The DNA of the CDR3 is TGTGCCAGTAGTCCCCGGGCAGGGGTTCTAAGCTCCTACAATGAGCAGTTCTTC. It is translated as CASSPRAGVLSSYNEQFF.